This is a list of T cell receptor beta chains from one sample in a study of blood T cell repertoires in COVID-19. The table came from immunoSEQ multiplex PCR; TCRdb's copy has only in-frame clones and leaves some out. The table lists 70,000 to 100,000 clones, roughly 91% of them singletons. The sample consisted of peripheral blood. The receptors were sampled from a woman over 75 with active COVID-19. Both conserved end residues are part of each CDR3. Where a row states a size, it is once, few, many or the class of an expanded clone; other rows omit it.

v_gene	abundance	CDR3aa
TRBV19	-	CASTRSGGTDTQYF
TRBV9	-	CASSPTTDYGYTF
TRBV19	-	CASSISTSANTGELFF
TRBV20-1	-	CSASRSRYTEAFF
TRBV27	-	CASRIDRLAGDYEQYF
TRBV2	-	CASSDPAGGNEQFF
TRBV7-2	-	CASSQEGDTQYF
TRBV18	-	CASSPGQGTTEAFF
TRBV29-1	-	CSVTFPTAIYGYTF
TRBV28	-	CASTVQGYTEAFF
TRBV11-2	-	CASSSASGYTGELFF
TRBV12-3/TRBV12-4	-	CASTGPGGYEQYF
TRBV28	-	CASRIIAGGVEQFF
TRBV27	-	CASSFGDRDGYTF
TRBV11-2	-	CASGPRGDNTGELFF
TRBV6-1	-	CASSENYRVTEAFF
TRBV4-2	-	CASSQEPLSGTGELFF
TRBV7-9	-	CASSPDRVIEETQYF
TRBV7-3	-	CASSLTGANTGELFF
TRBV28	-	CASTSRGDYGYTF
TRBV7-2	-	CASSLDPTTGRLTGELFF
TRBV5-4	-	CASSLESGRAEDTQYF
TRBV19	-	CASSTGQGHQPQHF
TRBV28	few	CASSLQQNTGELFF
TRBV30	-	CAWSLRLDQETQYF
TRBV7-9	-	CASSPSGSSNQPQHF
TRBV14	-	CASSSRDRVVGGANVLTF
TRBV7-2	-	CASSFDRFGSSSSTDTQYF
TRBV4-3	-	CASSDTSAPRGEQFF